This is a list of T cell receptor beta chains from one sample in a study of blood T cell repertoires in COVID-19. The table came from immunoSEQ multiplex PCR; TCRdb's copy has only in-frame clones and leaves some out. The sample holds over 95,000 clones; 75% to 90% are singletons and the top ten take approximately 4.5%. The sample taken for sequencing was peripheral blood. The receptors here all came from a woman between 50 and 59 years old with acute or convalescent COVID-19. CDR3s include the opening cysteine and the closing phenylalanine or tryptophan. A D gene is named only where the DNA matches it firmly. Rows may omit the clone size; those that give it use once, few, many or a size class.

TRBV18	TRBJ1-6	-	TRBD1	TGTGCCAGCTCGCCCCCCAAGACAGGGTTGAATAATTCACCCCTCCACTTT	CASSPPKTGLNNSPLHF
TRBV30	TRBJ1-2	-	-	TGTGCCTGGAGCACCGGACTGATAATCAACTATGGCTACACCTTC	CAWSTGLIINYGYTF
TRBV25-1	TRBJ1-2	-	-	TGTGCCAGCAGTTACACAGGATATGGCTACACCTTC	CASSYTGYGYTF
TRBV19	TRBJ2-1	-	TRBD1	TGTGCCAGTAGTACCCGACAGGGTAGCTCCTACAATGAGCAGTTCTTC	CASSTRQGSSYNEQFF
TRBV28	TRBJ1-1	-	-	TGTGCCAGCAGTTCCCCAGGGCTGAACACTGAAGCTTTCTTT	CASSSPGLNTEAFF
TRBV27	TRBJ2-7	-	TRBD1	TGTGCCAGCAGTTTTCTCCCCGGGACAGGTCGAGACGAGCAGTACTTC	CASSFLPGTGRDEQYF
TRBV7-3	TRBJ2-3	-	-	TGTGCCAGCAGCTCACAGGGCACAGATACGCAGTATTTT	CASSSQGTDTQYF
TRBV5-1	TRBJ2-3	-	TRBD2	TGCGCCAGCAGCCACCGGACTAGCGGGGAAGATACGCAGTATTTT	CASSHRTSGEDTQYF
TRBV20-1	TRBJ2-1	-	-	TGCAGTGCTAAAAGGGAGCCAGGGGAGTTCTTC	CSAKREPGEFF
TRBV7-6	TRBJ1-5	-	-	TGTGCCAGCAGCTTAGACCTTAAACAGGGTGGGGATCAGCCCCAGCATTTT	CASSLDLKQGGDQPQHF
TRBV18	TRBJ1-5	-	-	TGTGCCAGCTCACTAGGACAGAAAAATCAGCCCCAGCATTTT	CASSLGQKNQPQHF
TRBV18	TRBJ2-7	few	-	TGTGCCAGCTCACCATATACATTTTACGAGCAGTACTTC	CASSPYTFYEQYF
TRBV5-1	TRBJ1-4	-	-	TGCGCCAGCAGCTTGGGTGGACACTTTGAAAAACTGTTTTTT	CASSLGGHFEKLFF
TRBV13	TRBJ2-5	once	-	TGTGCCAGCAGCCGGGAATCCGGGGAGACCCAGTACTTC	CASSRESGETQYF
TRBV21-1	TRBJ1-1	-	-	TGTGCCAGCAGCAAAGGGCTAGGAGAGAACACTGAAGCTTTCTTT	CASSKGLGENTEAFF
TRBV30	TRBJ2-1	-	TRBD1	TGTGCCTGGAGTGTAGGGACAGGGTTTTCAAATGAGCAGTTCTTC	CAWSVGTGFSNEQFF